This T cell receptor (beta chain) was sequenced in a study of T cell responses to AZD1222 COVID-19 vaccine. Whole-study results and caveats: Spike-specific TCR breadth and depth grew following two AZD1222 doses.

Assay used: immunoSEQ multiplex PCR; TCRdb lists only in-frame clones, some missing. The sample has 80,000 or so clones, around 90% seen once. Worth noting for this clone: What it recognizes is unknown.

There are 14 residues in the CDR3. V was trimmed by 0 bases and J by 5 bases, leaving 8 bases between them. The germline V gene has CDR1 LGHNA and CDR2 YNFKEQ. V usage is TRBV4-2 and J usage is TRBJ2-1, with a weak D call TRBD2 (5 bases). The sample here was peripheral blood, taken on day 0 of AZD1222 vaccination. The receptor's source is an adult in good health. CDR3 sequence reads: CASSQDTRDNEQFF. For the CDR3, the DNA is TGTGCCAGCAGCCAAGATACGAGGGACAATGAGCAGTTCTTC.